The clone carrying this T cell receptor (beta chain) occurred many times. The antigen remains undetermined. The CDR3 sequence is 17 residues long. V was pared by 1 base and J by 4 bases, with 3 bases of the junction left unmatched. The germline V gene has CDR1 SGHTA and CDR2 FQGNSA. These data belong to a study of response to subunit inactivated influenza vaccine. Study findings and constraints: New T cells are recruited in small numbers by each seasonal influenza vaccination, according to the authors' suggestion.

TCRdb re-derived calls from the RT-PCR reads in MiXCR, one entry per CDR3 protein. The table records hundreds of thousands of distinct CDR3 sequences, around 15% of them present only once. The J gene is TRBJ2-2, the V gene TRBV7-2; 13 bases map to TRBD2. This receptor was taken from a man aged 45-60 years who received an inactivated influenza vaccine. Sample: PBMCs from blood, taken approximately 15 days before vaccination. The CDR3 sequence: CASSLGGLAGVTGELFF. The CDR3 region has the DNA TGTGCCAGCAGCTTAGGCGGACTAGCGGGAGTCACCGGGGAGCTGTTTTTT.